Here is one T cell receptor (beta chain) with its context. Its antigen is not identified. CDR3 length: 15 amino acids. The V segment lost 1 base and the J segment 6 bases; nucleotides outside the gene matches: 7. Per the germline V gene, CDR1 is KGHSH and CDR2 is LQKENI. Each sample's TCRbeta library yielded on average about 38,000 productive templates. Libraries were prepared by immunoSEQ multiplex PCR; TCRdb keeps only in-frame clonotypes and omits some of them. This table holds 10,000 or so clones, about three quarters found once. This entry comes from a study of STAT3 mutations in large granular lymphocyte leukemia. Study as a whole: More than half of T-LGLL patients received immunosuppressive therapy.

Study outcomes and limitations: Differing intervals and regimens complicate linking therapy response to clone burden. Every T-cell large granular lymphocyte leukemia patient had at least one immunodominant TCR beta clonotype. Samples missed the first appearance of the clone.

The chain couples TRBV18 to TRBJ2-7; 9 nucleotides match TRBD1. The TCR comes from a man in his sixties with T-cell large granular lymphocyte leukemia. Some clones in this sample may be carry-over from other donors' samples. Material for sequencing was peripheral blood mononuclear cells. CDR3 in amino acids: CASSPLSGTGTEQYF. CDR3 DNA: TGTGCCAGCTCACCACTCTCCGGGACAGGGACCGAGCAGTACTTC.